These 4 T cell receptor beta chains came from one sample sequenced in a study of blood T cell repertoires in COVID-19. TCRdb's table, derived via immunoSEQ multiplex PCR, lists solely in-frame clones and lacks some. The sample includes 200,000 to 250,000 clones, 86% of them seen just once. Material for sequencing was PBMCs or T cells enriched from blood (not recorded which). The source of these receptors is a woman in her forties or fifties in a cohort exposed to, infected with or recovered from COVID-19 (not recorded which).

The chain links TRBV29-1 to TRBJ1-2; TRBD1 matches 7 bases. The CDR3 length is 15 residues. Germline trimming cut 2 bases from V and 3 bases from J; bases unmatched to any gene: 9. Looked up from germline, CDR1 is SQVTM and CDR2 is ANQGSEA. CDR3 coding DNA: TGCAGCGTTGAAAGCCCCGCCACAGGGGACTATGGCTACACCTTC. It codes for CSVESPATGDYGYTF.

This clone was seen only once. This chain joins TRBV28 and TRBJ1-1; D is ambiguous. Germline CDR1 MDHEN, CDR2 SYDVKM. The CDR3 spans 13 residues. The V gene lost 7 bases and the J gene lost 0 bases, with 9 bases spanning the gap. The CDR3 spells CASIRVLNTEAFF. CDR3 sequence (DNA): TGTGCCAGCATCCGGGTGTTGAACACTGAAGCTTTCTTT.

The V gene is TRBV18, the J gene TRBJ1-6; TRBD1 aligns across 10 bases. The CDR3 covers 15 residues. Germline lookup yields CDR1 KGHSH and CDR2 LQKENI. Trimming took 4 bases from V and 5 from J; bases not matched to a gene: 2. The CDR3 bases are TGTGCCAGCTCACAGGGGACAGGGGATAATTCACCCCTCCACTTT. This encodes CASSQGTGDNSPLHF.

The gene calls are TRBV7-2 and TRBJ2-7; the D gene is possibly TRBD2 (5 bases). The ends were cut back, 5 bases at V and 6 bases at J, with 14 bases in the middle. The CDR3 is made up of 13 amino acids. Germline V lookup: CDR1 SGHTA, CDR2 FQGNSA. CDR3 amino acids: CASSTDSFGEQYF. The CDR3 coding sequence is TGTGCCAGCAGCACGGACTCCTTCGGCGAGCAGTACTTC.